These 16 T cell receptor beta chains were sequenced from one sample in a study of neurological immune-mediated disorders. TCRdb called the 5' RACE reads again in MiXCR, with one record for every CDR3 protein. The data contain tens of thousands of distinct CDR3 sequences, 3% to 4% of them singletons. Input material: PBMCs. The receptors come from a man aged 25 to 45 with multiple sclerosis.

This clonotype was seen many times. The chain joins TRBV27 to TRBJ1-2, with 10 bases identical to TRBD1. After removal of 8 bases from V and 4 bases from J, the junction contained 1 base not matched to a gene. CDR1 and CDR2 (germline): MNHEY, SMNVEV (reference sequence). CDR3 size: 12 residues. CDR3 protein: CASGQGGYGYTF. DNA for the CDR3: TGTGCCAGCGGACAGGGGGGCTATGGCTACACCTTC.

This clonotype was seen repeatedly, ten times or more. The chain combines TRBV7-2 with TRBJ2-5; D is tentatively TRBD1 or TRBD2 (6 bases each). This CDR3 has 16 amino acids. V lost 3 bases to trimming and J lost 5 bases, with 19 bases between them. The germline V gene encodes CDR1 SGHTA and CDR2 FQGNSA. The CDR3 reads CASSFPRWGAAETQYF. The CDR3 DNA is TGTGCCAGCAGCTTCCCTCGGTGGGGGGCGGCGGAGACCCAGTACTTC.

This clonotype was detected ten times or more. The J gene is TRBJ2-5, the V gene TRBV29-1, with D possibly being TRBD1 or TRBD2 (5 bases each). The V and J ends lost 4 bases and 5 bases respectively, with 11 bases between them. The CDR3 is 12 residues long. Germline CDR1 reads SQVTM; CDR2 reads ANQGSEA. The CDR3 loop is CSVAKGRETQYF. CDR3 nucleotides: TGCAGCGTTGCTAAGGGACGGGAGACCCAGTACTTC.

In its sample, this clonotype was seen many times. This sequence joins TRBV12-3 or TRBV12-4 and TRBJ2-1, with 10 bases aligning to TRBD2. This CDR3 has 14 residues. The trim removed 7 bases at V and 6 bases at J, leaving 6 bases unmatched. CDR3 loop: CASKQRGGTNEQFF. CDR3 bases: TGTGCCAGCAAACAGCGGGGGGGAACCAATGAGCAGTTCTTC.

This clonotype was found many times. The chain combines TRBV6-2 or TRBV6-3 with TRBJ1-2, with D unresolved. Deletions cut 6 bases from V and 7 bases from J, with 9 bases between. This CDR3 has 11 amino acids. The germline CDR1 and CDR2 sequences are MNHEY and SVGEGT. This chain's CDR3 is CASRKGGGYTF. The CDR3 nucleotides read TGTGCCAGCAGGAAGGGTGGTGGCTACACCTTC.

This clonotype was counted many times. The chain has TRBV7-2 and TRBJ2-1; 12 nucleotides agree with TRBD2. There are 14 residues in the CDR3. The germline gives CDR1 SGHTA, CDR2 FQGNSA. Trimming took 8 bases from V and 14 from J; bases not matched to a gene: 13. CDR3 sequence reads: CASRLLAGGLGEFF. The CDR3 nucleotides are TGTGCCAGCCGATTACTAGCGGGGGGCCTCGGGGAGTTCTTC.

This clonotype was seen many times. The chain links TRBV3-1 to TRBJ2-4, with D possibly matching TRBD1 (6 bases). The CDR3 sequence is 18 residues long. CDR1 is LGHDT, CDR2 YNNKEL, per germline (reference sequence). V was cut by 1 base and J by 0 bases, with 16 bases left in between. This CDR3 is CASSQVFTGTQAKNIQYF. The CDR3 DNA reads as TGTGCCAGCAGCCAAGTATTTACAGGGACCCAAGCCAAAAACATTCAGTACTTC. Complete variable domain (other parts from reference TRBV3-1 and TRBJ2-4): DTAVSQTPKYLVTQMGNDKSIKCEQNLGHDTMYWYKQDSKKFLKIMFSYNNKELIINETVPNRFSPKSPDKAHLNLHINSLELGDSAVYFCASSQVFTGTQAKNIQYFGAGTRLSVL.

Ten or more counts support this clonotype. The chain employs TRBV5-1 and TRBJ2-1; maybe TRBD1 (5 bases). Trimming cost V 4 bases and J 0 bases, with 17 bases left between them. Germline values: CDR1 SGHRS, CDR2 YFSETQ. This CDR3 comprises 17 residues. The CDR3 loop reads CASSAQTETSSYNEQFF. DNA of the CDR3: TGCGCCAGCAGCGCCCAGACAGAAACGAGCTCCTACAATGAGCAGTTCTTC.

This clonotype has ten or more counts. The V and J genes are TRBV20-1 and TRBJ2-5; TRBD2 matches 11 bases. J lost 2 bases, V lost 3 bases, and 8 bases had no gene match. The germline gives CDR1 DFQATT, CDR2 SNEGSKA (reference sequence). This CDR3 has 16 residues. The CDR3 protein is CSASGLAGGGQETQYF. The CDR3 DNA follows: TGCAGTGCTAGTGGTCTAGCGGGGGGTGGGCAAGAGACCCAGTACTTC.

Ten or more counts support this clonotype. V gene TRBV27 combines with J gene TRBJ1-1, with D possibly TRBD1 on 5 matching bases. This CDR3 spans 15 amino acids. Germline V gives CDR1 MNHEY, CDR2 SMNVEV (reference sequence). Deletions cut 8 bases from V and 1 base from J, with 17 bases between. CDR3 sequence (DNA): TGTGCCAGCCGAGGAAGGGAAAGGGGGAACACTGAAGCTTTCTTT. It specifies CASRGRERGNTEAFF.

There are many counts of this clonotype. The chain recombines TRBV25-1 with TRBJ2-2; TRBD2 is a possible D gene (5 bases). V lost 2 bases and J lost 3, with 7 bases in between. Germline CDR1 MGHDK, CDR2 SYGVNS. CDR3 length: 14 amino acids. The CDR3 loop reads CASSETRYTGELFF. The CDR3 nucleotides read TGTGCCAGCAGTGAAACTAGATACACCGGGGAGCTGTTTTTT.

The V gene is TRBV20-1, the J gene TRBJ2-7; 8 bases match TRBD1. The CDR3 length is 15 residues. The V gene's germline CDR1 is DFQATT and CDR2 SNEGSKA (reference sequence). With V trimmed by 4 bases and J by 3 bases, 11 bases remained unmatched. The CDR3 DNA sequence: TGCAGTGCTAAGAGGGGACAGGTCAACATCTACGAGCAGTACTTC. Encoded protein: CSAKRGQVNIYEQYF.

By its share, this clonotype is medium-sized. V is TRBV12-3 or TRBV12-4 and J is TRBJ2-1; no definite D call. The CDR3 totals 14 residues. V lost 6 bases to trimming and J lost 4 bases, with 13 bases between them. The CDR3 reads CASSSFDTYNEQFF. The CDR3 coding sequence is TGTGCCAGCAGCTCCTTCGACACTTACAATGAGCAGTTCTTC.

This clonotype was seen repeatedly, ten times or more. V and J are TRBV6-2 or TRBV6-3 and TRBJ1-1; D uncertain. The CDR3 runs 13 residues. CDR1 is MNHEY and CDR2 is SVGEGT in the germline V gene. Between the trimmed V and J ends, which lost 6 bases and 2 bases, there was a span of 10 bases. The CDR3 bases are TGTGCCAGCAGAGTCCCAGCCAACACTGAAGCTTTCTTT. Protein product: CASRVPANTEAFF.

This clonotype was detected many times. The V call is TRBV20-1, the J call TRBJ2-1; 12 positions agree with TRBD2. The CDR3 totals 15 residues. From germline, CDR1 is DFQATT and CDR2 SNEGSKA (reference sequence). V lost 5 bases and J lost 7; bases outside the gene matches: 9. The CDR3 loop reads CSARQGTSGWNEQFF. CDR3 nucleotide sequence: TGCAGTGCTCGGCAGGGGACTAGCGGGTGGAATGAGCAGTTCTTC.

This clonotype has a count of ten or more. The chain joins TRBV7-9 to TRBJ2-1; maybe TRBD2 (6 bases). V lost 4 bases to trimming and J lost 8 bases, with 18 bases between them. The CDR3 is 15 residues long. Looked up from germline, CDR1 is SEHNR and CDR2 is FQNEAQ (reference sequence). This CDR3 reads CASSSGLAQGDEQFF. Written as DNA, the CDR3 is TGTGCCAGCAGCTCCGGGCTAGCGCAAGGCGATGAGCAGTTCTTC.